This T cell receptor beta chain was recovered during a study of blood T cells in healthy people across ages. Study-wide context: Template switching retrieved approximately one barcoded beta molecule for each two T cells. Whole-study findings and limits: With age, beta diversity per million T cells declined roughly linearly, significantly by about 37.

Concerning this clonotype: The antigen is not known. A clone one base away is much larger, so this may be a read error.

Then a second PCR, running roughly 7 to 11 cycles, was carried out with a sample-barcoded 5' primer and a J-beta primer mix. One entry per CDR3 protein, called by TCRdb with MiXCR from the 5' RACE reads. The sample lists around 850,000 distinct CDR3 sequences, roughly 34% occurring once. This CDR3 has 16 amino acids. The trim removed 1 base at V and 13 bases at J, leaving 14 bases unmatched. Germline V CDR1 and CDR2: SGHTA, FQGNSA. The TCR sequence derives from a young man in good health. V is TRBV7-2 and J is TRBJ2-4; TRBD1 matches 9 bases. Sequenced: blood. CDR3: CASSLGGQGGAYGQYF. Written as DNA, the CDR3 is TGTGCCAGCAGCTTAGGGGGACAGGGTGGTGCCTACGGGCAGTACTTC.